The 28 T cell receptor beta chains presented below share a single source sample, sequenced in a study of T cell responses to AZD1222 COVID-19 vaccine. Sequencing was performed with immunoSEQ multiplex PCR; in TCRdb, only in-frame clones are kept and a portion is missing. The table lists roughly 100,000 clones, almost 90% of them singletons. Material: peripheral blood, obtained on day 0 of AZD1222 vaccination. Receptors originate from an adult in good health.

CDR3 loop: CASSGRRDRGSGNNQPQHF. The CDR3, as DNA: TGTGCCAGCAGCGGACGCCGGGACAGGGGGAGTGGAAACAATCAGCCCCAGCATTTT. The chain uses TRBV7-8 and TRBJ1-5, with 11 bases that match TRBD1. Germline CDR1 is SGHVS and CDR2 is FQNEAQ. The CDR3 is 19 residues long. The ends lost 5 bases at V and 3 bases at J; junction bases unmatched: 15.

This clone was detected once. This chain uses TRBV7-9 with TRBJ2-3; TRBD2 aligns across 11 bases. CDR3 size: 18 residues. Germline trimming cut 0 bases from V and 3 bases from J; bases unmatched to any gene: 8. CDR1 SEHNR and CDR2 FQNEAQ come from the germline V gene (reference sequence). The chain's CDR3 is CASSLALTSGSLTDTQYF. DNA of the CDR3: TGTGCCAGCAGCTTAGCGCTAACTAGCGGGAGTTTGACAGATACGCAGTATTTT. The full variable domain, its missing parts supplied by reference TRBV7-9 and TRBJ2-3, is DTGVSQNPRHKITKRGQNVTFRCDPISEHNRLYWYRQTLGQGPEFLTYFQNEAQLEKSRLLSDRFSAERPKGSFSTLEIQRTEQGDSAMYLCASSLALTSGSLTDTQYFGPGTRLTVL.

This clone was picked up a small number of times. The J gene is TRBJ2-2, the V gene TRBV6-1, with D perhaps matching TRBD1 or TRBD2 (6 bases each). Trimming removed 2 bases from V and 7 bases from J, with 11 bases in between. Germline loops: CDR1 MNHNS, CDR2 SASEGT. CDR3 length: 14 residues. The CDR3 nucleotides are TGTGCCAGCAGTGAAAGGGGGGACGGCGGGGAGCTGTTTTTT. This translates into CASSERGDGGELFF.

The CDR3 sequence: CATSRTGVTTF. The DNA for the CDR3 is TGTGCCACCAGCAGGACTGGAGTCACCACCTTC. The rearrangement links TRBV15 to TRBJ1-2; the D is unclear. V lost 3 bases, J lost 13 bases, and 12 bases lay in between. Germline assignment: CDR1 LNHNV and CDR2 YYDKDF (reference sequence). The CDR3 loop spans 11 amino acids.

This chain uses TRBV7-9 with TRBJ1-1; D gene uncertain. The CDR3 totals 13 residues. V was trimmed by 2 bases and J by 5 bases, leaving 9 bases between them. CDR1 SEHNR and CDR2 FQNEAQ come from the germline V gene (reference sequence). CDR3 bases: TGTGCCAGCAGCTTATTGTCAGGAACTGAAGCTTTCTTT. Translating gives CASSLLSGTEAFF.

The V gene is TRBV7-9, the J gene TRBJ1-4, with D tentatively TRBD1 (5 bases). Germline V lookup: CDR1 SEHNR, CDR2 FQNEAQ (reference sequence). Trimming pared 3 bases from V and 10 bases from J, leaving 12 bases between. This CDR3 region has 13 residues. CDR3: CASSFLGGGKLFF. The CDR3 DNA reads TGTGCCAGCAGCTTCCTGGGGGGAGGAAAACTGTTTTTT. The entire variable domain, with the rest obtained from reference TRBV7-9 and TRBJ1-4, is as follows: DTGVSQNPRHKITKRGQNVTFRCDPISEHNRLYWYRQTLGQGPEFLTYFQNEAQLEKSRLLSDRFSAERPKGSFSTLEIQRTEQGDSAMYLCASSFLGGGKLFFGSGTQLSVL.

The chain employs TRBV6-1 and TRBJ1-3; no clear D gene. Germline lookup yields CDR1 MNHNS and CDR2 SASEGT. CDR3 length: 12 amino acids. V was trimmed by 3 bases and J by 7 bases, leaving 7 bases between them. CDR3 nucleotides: TGTGCCAGCAGTGAGATGGCGAACACCATATATTTT. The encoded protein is CASSEMANTIYF.

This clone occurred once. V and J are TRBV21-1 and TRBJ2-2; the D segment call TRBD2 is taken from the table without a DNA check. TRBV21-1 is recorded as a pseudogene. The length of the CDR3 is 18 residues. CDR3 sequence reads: CASSARLAGVLLAGELFF. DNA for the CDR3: TGTGCCAGCAGCGCTCGACTAGCGGGAGTGTTATTGGCCGGGGAGCTGTTTTTT.

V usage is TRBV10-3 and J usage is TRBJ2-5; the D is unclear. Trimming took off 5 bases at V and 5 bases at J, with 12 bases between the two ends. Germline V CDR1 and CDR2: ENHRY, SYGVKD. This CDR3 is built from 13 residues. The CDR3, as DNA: TGTGCCATCAGTCTGTCCTGGGGTGAGACCCAGTACTTC. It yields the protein CAISLSWGETQYF.

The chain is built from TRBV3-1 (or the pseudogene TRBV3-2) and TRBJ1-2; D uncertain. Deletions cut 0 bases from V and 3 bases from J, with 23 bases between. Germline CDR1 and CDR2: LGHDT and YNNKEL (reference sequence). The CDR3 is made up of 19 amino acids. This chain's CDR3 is CASSQDFPIGRRTHYGYTF. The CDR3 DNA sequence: TGTGCCAGCAGCCAAGATTTCCCAATAGGACGCAGGACCCACTATGGCTACACCTTC.

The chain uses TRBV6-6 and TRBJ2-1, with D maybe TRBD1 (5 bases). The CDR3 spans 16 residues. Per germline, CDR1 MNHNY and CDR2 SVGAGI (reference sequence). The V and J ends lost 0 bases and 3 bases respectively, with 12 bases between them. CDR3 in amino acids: CASSYSRWGYYNEQFF. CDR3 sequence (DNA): TGTGCCAGCAGTTACTCGAGGTGGGGCTACTACAATGAGCAGTTCTTC.

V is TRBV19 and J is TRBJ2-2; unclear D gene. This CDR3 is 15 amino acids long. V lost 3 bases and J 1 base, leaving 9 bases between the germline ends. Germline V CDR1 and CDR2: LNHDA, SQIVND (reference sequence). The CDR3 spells CASSIRQLNTGELFF. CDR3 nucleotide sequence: TGTGCCAGTAGTATCCGGCAGTTGAACACCGGGGAGCTGTTTTTT.

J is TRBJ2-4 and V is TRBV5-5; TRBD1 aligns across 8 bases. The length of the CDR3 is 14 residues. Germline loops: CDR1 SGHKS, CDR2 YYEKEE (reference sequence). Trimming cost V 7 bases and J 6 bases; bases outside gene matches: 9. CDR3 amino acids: CASVMDRVGNIQYF. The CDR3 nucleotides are TGTGCCAGCGTGATGGACAGGGTGGGAAACATTCAGTACTTC.

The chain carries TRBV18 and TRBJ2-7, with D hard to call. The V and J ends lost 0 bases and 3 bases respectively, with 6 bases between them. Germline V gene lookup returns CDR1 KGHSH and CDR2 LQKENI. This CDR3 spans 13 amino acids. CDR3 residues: CASSPPASYEQYF. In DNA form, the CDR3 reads TGTGCCAGCTCACCACCGGCCAGCTACGAGCAGTACTTC.

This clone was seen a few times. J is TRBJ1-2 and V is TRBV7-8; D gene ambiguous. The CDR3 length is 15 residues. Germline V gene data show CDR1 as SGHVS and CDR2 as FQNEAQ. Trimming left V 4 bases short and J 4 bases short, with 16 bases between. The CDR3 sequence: CASSSRDFGGYGYTF. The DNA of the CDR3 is TGTGCCAGCAGCTCTAGGGATTTTGGTGGCTATGGCTACACCTTC. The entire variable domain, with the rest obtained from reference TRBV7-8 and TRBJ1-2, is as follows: GAGVSQSPRYKVAKRGQDVALRCDPISGHVSLFWYQQALGQGPEFLTYFQNEAQLDKSGLPSDRFFAERPEGSVSTLKIQRTQQEDSAVYLCASSSRDFGGYGYTFGSGTRLTVV.

The CDR3 bases are TGTGCCATCATGGAAAGCGGGAGTGCCAACAATGAGCAGTTCTTC. Protein sequence: CAIMESGSANNEQFF. This chain links TRBV10-3 with TRBJ2-1; 8 bases map to TRBD2. The V gene end was trimmed by 7 bases and the J gene end by 5 bases; junction bases not matched to a gene: 10. CDR3 length equals 15 residues. Germline assignment: CDR1 ENHRY and CDR2 SYGVKD.

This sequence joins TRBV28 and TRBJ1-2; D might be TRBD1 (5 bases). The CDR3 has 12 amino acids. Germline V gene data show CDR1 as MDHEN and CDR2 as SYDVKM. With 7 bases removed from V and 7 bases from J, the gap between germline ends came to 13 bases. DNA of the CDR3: TGTGCCAGCATCAGGGAAGGCGGTGGCTACACCTTC. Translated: CASIREGGGYTF.

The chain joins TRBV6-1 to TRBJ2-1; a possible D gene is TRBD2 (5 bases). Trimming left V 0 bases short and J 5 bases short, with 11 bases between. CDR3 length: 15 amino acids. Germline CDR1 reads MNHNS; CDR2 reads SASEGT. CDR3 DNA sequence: TGTGCCAGCAGTGAAGCGCCACTAGTGAACAATGAGCAGTTCTTC. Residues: CASSEAPLVNNEQFF.

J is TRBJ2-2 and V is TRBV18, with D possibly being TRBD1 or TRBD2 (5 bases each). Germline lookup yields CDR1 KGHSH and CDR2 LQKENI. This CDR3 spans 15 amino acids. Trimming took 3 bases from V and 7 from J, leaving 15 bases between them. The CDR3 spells CASSPGTERGGELFF. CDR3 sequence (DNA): TGTGCCAGCTCACCCGGGACCGAGCGCGGCGGGGAGCTGTTTTTT.

In DNA, the CDR3 is TGTGCCAGCAGCCTCCCGGGACTGAGGAACACCGGGGAGCTGTTTTTT. Its protein is CASSLPGLRNTGELFF. V is TRBV5-4 and J is TRBJ2-2; maybe TRBD2 (6 bases). This CDR3 has 16 amino acids. The germline CDR1 and CDR2 sequences are SGHNT and YYREEE (reference sequence). Trimming shortened V by 4 bases and J by 1 base, and 14 bases separated the two germline ends.

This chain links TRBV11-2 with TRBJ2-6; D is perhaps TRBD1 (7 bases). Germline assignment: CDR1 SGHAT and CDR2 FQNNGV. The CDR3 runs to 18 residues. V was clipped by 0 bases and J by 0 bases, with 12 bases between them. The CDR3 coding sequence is TGTGCCAGCAGCTTAGAGGGGGGACAGAACTCTGGGGCCAACGTCCTGACTTTC. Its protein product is CASSLEGGQNSGANVLTF. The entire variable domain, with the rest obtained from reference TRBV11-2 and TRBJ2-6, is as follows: EAGVAQSPRYKIIEKRQSVAFWCNPISGHATLYWYQQILGQGPKLLIQFQNNGVVDDSQLPKDRFSAERLKGVDSTLKIQPAKLEDSAVYLCASSLEGGQNSGANVLTFGAGSRLTVL.

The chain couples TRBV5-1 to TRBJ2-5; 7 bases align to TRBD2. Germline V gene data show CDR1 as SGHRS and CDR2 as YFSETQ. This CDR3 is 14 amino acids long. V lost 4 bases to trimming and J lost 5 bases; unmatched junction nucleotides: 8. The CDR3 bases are TGCGCCAGCAGCCGGGAGATGCGGGGGGAGACCCAGTACTTC. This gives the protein CASSREMRGETQYF.

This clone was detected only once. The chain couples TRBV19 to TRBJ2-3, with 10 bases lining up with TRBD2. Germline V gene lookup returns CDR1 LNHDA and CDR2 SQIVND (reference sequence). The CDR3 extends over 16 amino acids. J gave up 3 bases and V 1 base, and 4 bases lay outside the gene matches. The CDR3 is CASSIGVTSGTDTQYF. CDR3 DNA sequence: TGTGCCAGTAGTATAGGGGTGACTAGCGGGACAGATACGCAGTATTTT. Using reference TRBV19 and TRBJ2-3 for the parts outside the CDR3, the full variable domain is DGGITQSPKYLFRKEGQNVTLSCEQNLNHDAMYWYRQDPGQGLRLIYYSQIVNDFQKGDIAEGYSVSREKKESFPLTVTSAQKNPTAFYLCASSIGVTSGTDTQYFGPGTRLTVL.

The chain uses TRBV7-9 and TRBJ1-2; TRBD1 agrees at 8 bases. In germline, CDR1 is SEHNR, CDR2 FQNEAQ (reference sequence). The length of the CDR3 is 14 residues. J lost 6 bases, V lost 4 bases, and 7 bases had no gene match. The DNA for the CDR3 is TGTGCCAGCAGCTGGGGGGGACAGGAGGATGGCTACACCTTC. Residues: CASSWGGQEDGYTF.

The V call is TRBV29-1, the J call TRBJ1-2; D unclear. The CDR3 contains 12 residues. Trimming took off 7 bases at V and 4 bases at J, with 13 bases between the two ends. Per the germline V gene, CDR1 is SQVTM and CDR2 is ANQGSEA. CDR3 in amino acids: CSAPRGTYGYTF. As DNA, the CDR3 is TGCAGCGCCCCCCGGGGAACCTATGGCTACACCTTC.

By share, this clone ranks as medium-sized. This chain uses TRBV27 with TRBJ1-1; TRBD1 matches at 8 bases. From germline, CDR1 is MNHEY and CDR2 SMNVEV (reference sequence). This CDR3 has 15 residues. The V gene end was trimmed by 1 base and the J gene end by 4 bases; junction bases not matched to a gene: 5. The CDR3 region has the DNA TGTGCCAGCAGTTTATGGAACAGGGGGACCACTGAAGCTTTCTTT. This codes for CASSLWNRGTTEAFF.

The DNA for the CDR3 is TGCGCCAGCAGCCTCGTACGGGAGAACTCTGGAAACACCATATATTTT. Residues: CASSLVRENSGNTIYF. The chain has TRBV4-1 and TRBJ1-3, with D unclear. Germline V CDR1 and CDR2: MGHRA, YSYEKL. The V end was cut by 4 bases, the J end by 0 bases, with 13 bases between. The CDR3 loop spans 16 amino acids.

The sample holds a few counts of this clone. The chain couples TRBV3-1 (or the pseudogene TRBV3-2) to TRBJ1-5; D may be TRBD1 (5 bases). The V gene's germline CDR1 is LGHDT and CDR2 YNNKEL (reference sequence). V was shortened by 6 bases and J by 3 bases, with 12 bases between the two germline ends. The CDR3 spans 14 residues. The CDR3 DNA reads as TGTGCCAGCAGACAAACCGGGGCCAATCAGCCCCAGCATTTT. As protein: CASRQTGANQPQHF.